This T cell receptor beta chain derives from a study of blood T cell repertoires in COVID-19. On the study more broadly: Whether acute or convalescent, the COVID-19 samples came from the United States, Italy and Spain.

Trimming took 4 bases from V and 8 from J; bases not matched to a gene: 11. The CDR3 extends over 14 amino acids. Per the germline V gene, CDR1 is SGHNT and CDR2 is YYREEE (reference sequence). Produced via immunoSEQ multiplex PCR; TCRdb's table is partial and in-frame only. The sample includes about 210,000 clones, about 82% seen only once; the top ten take around 5.7%. The J gene is TRBJ1-2, the V gene TRBV5-4; the match to TRBD1 covers 7 bases. This sequence originates from a man in his forties or fifties with acute COVID-19. Sequenced: PBMCs or T cells enriched from blood (not recorded which). The DNA of the CDR3 is TGTGCCAGCAGCCCCGGGACAGAGTATAGGGGCTACACCTTC. Translated, it gives CASSPGTEYRGYTF.